The 19 T cell receptor beta chains below all came from one sample that was sequenced in a study of blood T cell repertoires in COVID-19. Clones were sequenced by immunoSEQ multiplex PCR, and TCRdb holds only the in-frame ones, with some missing. The sample shows about 83,000 clones, more than 75% of them seen only once. Sequencing was done on a sample of peripheral blood. These receptors came from a man older than 75 with active or convalescent COVID-19.

This chain joins TRBV29-1 and TRBJ2-3; no clear D. V lost 7 bases and J lost 3, with 8 bases in between. CDR3 length: 11 residues. Germline lookup yields CDR1 SQVTM and CDR2 ANQGSEA. CDR3 residues: CSDLPTDTQYF. CDR3 sequence (DNA): TGCAGCGATCTACCGACAGATACGCAGTATTTT.

The gene calls are TRBV30 and TRBJ2-1; possible D gene TRBD2, 5 bases. Germline V lookup: CDR1 GTSNPN, CDR2 SVGIG (reference sequence). CDR3 length equals 16 residues. With 2 bases removed from V and 10 bases from J, the gap between germline ends came to 24 bases. CDR3 residues: CAWSPLAGQRFPEQFF. DNA of the CDR3: TGTGCCTGGAGTCCCCTGGCGGGCCAGAGATTCCCCGAGCAGTTCTTC.

The chain combines TRBV11-2 with TRBJ1-1; D unclear. The CDR3 runs 14 residues. The V end was cut by 4 bases, the J end by 12 bases, with 21 bases between. Germline CDR1 reads SGHAT; CDR2 reads FQNNGV. This CDR3 reads CASSYSLGPRETFF. In DNA, the CDR3 is TGTGCCAGCAGCTACAGCCTGGGCCCTCGGGAGACTTTCTTT.

The gene calls are TRBV30 and TRBJ1-2; 11 bases agree with TRBD1. With 3 bases clipped from V and 5 bases from J, the junction kept 8 bases outside the gene matches. From germline, CDR1 is GTSNPN and CDR2 SVGIG (reference sequence). The CDR3 is made up of 15 amino acids. The CDR3 here is CAWRVRDRGGYGYTF. CDR3 sequence (DNA): TGTGCCTGGAGGGTCAGGGACAGGGGGGGTTATGGCTACACCTTC.

This rearrangement joins TRBV19 to TRBJ1-3; D possibly corresponds to TRBD1 (6 bases). Germline lookup yields CDR1 LNHDA and CDR2 SQIVND (reference sequence). This CDR3 spans 15 amino acids. With 6 bases removed from V and 3 bases from J, the gap between germline ends came to 15 bases. This chain's CDR3 is CASSATQGVGNTIYF. The CDR3 nucleotides are TGTGCCAGTAGCGCCACACAGGGTGTTGGAAACACCATATATTTT.

V usage is TRBV24-1 and J usage is TRBJ1-5, with 8 bases identical to TRBD1. Trimming took 5 bases from V and 4 from J; bases not matched to a gene: 0. The CDR3 spans 13 residues. Germline CDR1 and CDR2: KGHDR and SFDVKD. This chain's CDR3 is CATSGTGNQPQHF. The CDR3 DNA reads TGTGCCACCAGTGGGACAGGGAATCAGCCCCAGCATTTT.

V and J are TRBV5-8 and TRBJ1-6; TRBD1 aligns across 7 bases. This CDR3 spans 12 amino acids. V trimming: 3 bases; J trimming: 11 bases; junction bases outside the gene matches: 2. Germline values: CDR1 SGHTS, CDR2 YDEGEE. In nucleotides, the CDR3 is TGTGCCAGCAGCTGGGACAGAGCACCCCTCCACTTT. Its protein is CASSWDRAPLHF.

V and J are TRBV6-5 and TRBJ1-6; D remains ambiguous. Between the trimmed V and J ends, which lost 4 bases and 3 bases, there was a span of 4 bases. CDR3 length equals 13 residues. Germline-derived CDR1 and CDR2 are MNHEY and SVGAGI. CDR3 sequence (DNA): TGTGCCAGCAGTTCCGTCTATAATTCACCCCTCCACTTT. The encoded protein is CASSSVYNSPLHF.

The CDR3 DNA reads as TGTGCCAGTAGTGCCGGGACAGGGGTTGCTAATGAAAAACTGTTTTTT. This translates into CASSAGTGVANEKLFF. The chain recombines TRBV19 with TRBJ1-4; 10 nucleotides line up with TRBD1. The CDR3 has 16 residues. Trimming cost V 5 bases and J 3 bases; bases outside gene matches: 6. Per the germline V gene, CDR1 is LNHDA and CDR2 is SQIVND (reference sequence). Using reference TRBV19 and TRBJ1-4 for the parts outside the CDR3, the full variable domain is DGGITQSPKYLFRKEGQNVTLSCEQNLNHDAMYWYRQDPGQGLRLIYYSQIVNDFQKGDIAEGYSVSREKKESFPLTVTSAQKNPTAFYLCASSAGTGVANEKLFFGSGTQLSVL.

The J gene is TRBJ2-5, the V gene TRBV20-1; D gene uncertain. In germline, CDR1 is DFQATT, CDR2 SNEGSKA (reference sequence). The CDR3 runs 10 residues. Trimming stripped 6 bases from V and 6 bases from J, with 8 bases between. CDR3 in DNA: TGCAGTGCAAGACCTCAGACCCAGTACTTC. Translation: CSARPQTQYF.

This sequence joins TRBV12-3 or TRBV12-4 and TRBJ2-5; weak D call: TRBD1 (5 bases). V shed 6 bases and J shed 4 bases, with 12 bases lying between them. This CDR3 comprises 13 residues. The chain's CDR3 is CASSRQPPETQYF. CDR3 DNA sequence: TGTGCCAGCAGCAGACAGCCTCCAGAGACCCAGTACTTC.

This rearrangement joins TRBV7-8 to TRBJ2-3; 8 bases match TRBD2. J lost 2 bases, V lost 1 base, and 8 bases had no gene match. The CDR3 has 17 residues. CDR1 SGHVS and CDR2 FQNEAQ come from the germline V gene. The CDR3 sequence: CASSLDVYGGDTDTQYF. The CDR3 DNA reads as TGTGCCAGCAGCTTAGACGTCTACGGGGGGGACACAGATACGCAGTATTTT. The full variable domain, with the rest looked up from reference TRBV7-8 and TRBJ2-3, is GAGVSQSPRYKVAKRGQDVALRCDPISGHVSLFWYQQALGQGPEFLTYFQNEAQLDKSGLPSDRFFAERPEGSVSTLKIQRTQQEDSAVYLCASSLDVYGGDTDTQYFGPGTRLTVL.

The J gene is TRBJ2-5, the V gene TRBV19; TRBD1 agrees at 8 bases. This CDR3 spans 14 amino acids. Germline V gene data show CDR1 as LNHDA and CDR2 as SQIVND (reference sequence). J was trimmed by 5 bases and V by 6 bases; bases with no gene match: 8. DNA for the CDR3: TGTGCCAGTAGAGCCAGGGGACAGGTCGAGACCCAGTACTTC. Translated: CASRARGQVETQYF.

The V and J genes are TRBV2 and TRBJ2-3, with TRBD2 matching over 9 bases. CDR3 length: 14 amino acids. Germline values: CDR1 SNHLY, CDR2 FYNNEI. V shed 11 bases, J shed 4 bases, and the junction held 10 bases outside the gene matches. CDR3: CAGGAAGGSDTQYF. As DNA, the CDR3 is TGTGCCGGGGGGGCAGCGGGAGGCTCAGATACGCAGTATTTT.

The V call is TRBV5-1, the J call TRBJ1-4; weak D call: TRBD1 (6 bases). Germline-derived CDR1 and CDR2 are SGHRS and YFSETQ. V dropped 4 bases and J dropped 7 bases, with 14 bases sitting between them. This CDR3 contains 14 residues. DNA for the CDR3: TGCGCCAGCAGCCCAAGGGAAGGGGGTGAAAAACTGTTTTTT. The encoded protein is CASSPREGGEKLFF.

This clone was observed once. The CDR3 bases are TGTGCCACCGGAGACAGGTTCAATCAGCCCCAGCATTTT. It is translated as CATGDRFNQPQHF. The rearrangement joins TRBV19 to TRBJ1-5; D may be TRBD1 (6 bases). V lost 10 bases and J 3 bases, leaving 13 bases between the germline ends. Looked up from germline, CDR1 is LNHDA and CDR2 is SQIVND (reference sequence). The CDR3 consists of 13 residues.

This clone was recorded many times. The chain joins TRBV7-9 to TRBJ1-2, with 9 bases that match TRBD1. Germline loops: CDR1 SEHNR, CDR2 FQNEAQ (reference sequence). This CDR3 spans 15 amino acids. The V gene end was trimmed by 5 bases and the J gene end by 6 bases; junction bases not matched to a gene: 10. CDR3 sequence reads: CASSTSPRTGDGYTF. In DNA, the CDR3 is TGTGCCAGCAGCACAAGCCCGCGGACAGGGGATGGCTACACCTTC.

The genes are TRBV19 and TRBJ1-2, with TRBD1 identical over 7 bases. Germline CDR1 LNHDA, CDR2 SQIVND (reference sequence). This CDR3 has 15 residues. Trimming removed 1 base from V and 4 bases from J; junction bases left unmatched: 6. The CDR3 spells CASSIATGIGYGYTF. The DNA of the CDR3 is TGTGCCAGTAGTATAGCGACAGGGATTGGCTATGGCTACACCTTC.

This chain uses TRBV6-5 with TRBJ1-1, with 9 positions matching TRBD1. CDR3 length: 14 residues. Germline lookup yields CDR1 MNHEY and CDR2 SVGAGI. The V segment lost 6 bases and the J segment 2 bases; nucleotides outside the gene matches: 4. The CDR3 reads CASRMDRGNTEAFF. The CDR3 bases are TGTGCCAGCAGGATGGACAGGGGCAACACTGAAGCTTTCTTT.